The 26 T cell receptor beta chains below come from one sample, sequenced in a study of cytomegalovirus exposure and HLA in healthy donors. TCRdb's copy holds only in-frame clones and misses some; the assay was immunoSEQ multiplex PCR. Of some 180,000 clones in the sample, 86% are singletons; the top ten hold around 7.2%. Sequencing input: PBMCs. The receptors were sampled from a man aged 30 to 45 in good health and CMV-seropositive.

The chain employs TRBV6-5 and TRBJ2-3; 8 positions agree with TRBD1. Germline CDR1 MNHEY, CDR2 SVGAGI. V dropped 3 bases and J dropped 7; count of bases not matched to a gene: 6. This CDR3 is built from 14 residues. This CDR3 reads CASSYGTGSNTQYF. DNA for the CDR3: TGTGCCAGCAGTTATGGGACAGGATCCAATACGCAGTATTTT.

This CDR3 reads CASSEVEQDSGANVLTF. For the CDR3, the DNA is TGTGCCAGCAGTGAGGTGGAGCAAGACTCTGGGGCCAACGTCCTGACTTTC. This sequence joins TRBV25-1 and TRBJ2-6; D gene unclear. The CDR3 length is 17 residues. Trimming took off 3 bases at V and 0 bases at J, with 12 bases between the two ends. Germline lookup yields CDR1 MGHDK and CDR2 SYGVNS.

The V and J genes are TRBV5-1 and TRBJ2-7; no reliable D call. CDR1 is SGHRS, CDR2 YFSETQ, per germline. CDR3 length equals 13 residues. Trimming took 4 bases from V and 4 from J, leaving 12 bases between them. CDR3 amino acids: CASSEVMSYEQYF. CDR3 nucleotides: TGCGCCAGCAGCGAGGTAATGAGTTACGAGCAGTACTTC.

This chain uses TRBV2 with TRBJ2-2; D is undetermined. The CDR3 length is 12 residues. V was trimmed by 4 bases and J by 7 bases, leaving 7 bases between them. Germline-derived CDR1 and CDR2 are SNHLY and FYNNEI. The CDR3 protein is CASSGTLGELFF. The CDR3 DNA sequence: TGTGCCAGCAGTGGTACACTCGGGGAGCTGTTTTTT.

The rearrangement joins TRBV18 to TRBJ2-1, with D possibly being TRBD2 (6 bases). Trimming took 1 base from V and 8 from J, leaving 12 bases between them. Germline V gene lookup returns CDR1 KGHSH and CDR2 LQKENI. The CDR3 covers 14 residues. CDR3 sequence: CASSPLGGIDEQFF. The CDR3 DNA reads as TGTGCCAGCTCACCACTAGGAGGGATCGATGAGCAGTTCTTC.

This chain joins TRBV7-6 and TRBJ1-2; D is ambiguous. Germline CDR1 and CDR2: SGHVS and FNYEAQ. CDR3 size: 16 residues. V shed 5 bases and J shed 3 bases, with 19 bases lying between them. CDR3 loop: CASSPTPGISHYGYTF. CDR3 coding DNA: TGTGCCAGCAGCCCTACGCCGGGGATTTCACACTATGGCTACACCTTC.

The J gene is TRBJ1-1, the V gene TRBV28; D possibly corresponds to TRBD1 (6 bases). Germline V lookup: CDR1 MDHEN, CDR2 SYDVKM. CDR3 length: 15 amino acids. Between the trimmed V and J ends, which lost 5 bases and 3 bases, there was a span of 16 bases. CDR3 in DNA: TGTGCCAGCAGTACCCGGACAGAAGGGGACACTGAAGCTTTCTTT. Its translation is CASSTRTEGDTEAFF.

This clone was found a few times. V gene TRBV9 combines with J gene TRBJ1-1; D remains unclear. The CDR3 is 13 amino acids. Germline V lookup: CDR1 SGDLS, CDR2 YYNGEE. V was pared by 5 bases and J by 1 base, with 9 bases between. As DNA, the CDR3 is TGTGCCAGCAGGCGGCAGGAGAACACTGAAGCTTTCTTT. This codes for CASRRQENTEAFF.

This clone was detected only a few times. The genes are TRBV19 and TRBJ1-2, with TRBD1 matching over 7 bases. CDR3 size: 15 residues. Germline V gives CDR1 LNHDA, CDR2 SQIVND (reference sequence). V was pared by 4 bases and J by 8 bases, with 13 bases of the junction left unmatched. The CDR3 region has the DNA TGTGCCAGTAGTAGTCGGGCAGGGGGGAGTGGAGGCTACACCTTC. It codes for CASSSRAGGSGGYTF.

The chain recombines TRBV4-2 with TRBJ2-3; the match to TRBD2 covers 16 bases. The germline V gene has CDR1 LGHNA and CDR2 YNFKEQ. CDR3 length: 16 residues. Trimming cost V 4 bases and J 5 bases; bases outside gene matches: 3. The CDR3 bases are TGTGCCAGCAGCCCAGGGACTAGCGGGAGGGGAGATACGCAGTATTTT. Its translation is CASSPGTSGRGDTQYF.

The chain links TRBV29-1 to TRBJ2-1; the match to TRBD2 covers 7 bases. Looked up from germline, CDR1 is SQVTM and CDR2 is ANQGSEA. The CDR3 extends over 13 amino acids. V lost 3 bases to trimming and J lost 7 bases; unmatched junction nucleotides: 6. CDR3 sequence: CSVDYLGGNEQFF. CDR3 bases: TGCAGCGTTGATTATCTGGGGGGGAATGAGCAGTTCTTC.

This chain links TRBV19 with TRBJ2-1; D is unresolved. Germline V lookup: CDR1 LNHDA, CDR2 SQIVND (reference sequence). This CDR3 contains 13 residues. V dropped 8 bases and J dropped 0 bases, with 8 bases sitting between them. DNA for the CDR3: TGTGCCAGTGGCGGTAGCTCCTACAATGAGCAGTTCTTC. It is translated as CASGGSSYNEQFF.

This rearrangement joins TRBV6-5 to TRBJ1-1; D gene unclear. Trimming shortened V by 2 bases and J by 4 bases, and 14 bases separated the two germline ends. Germline values: CDR1 MNHEY, CDR2 SVGAGI. This CDR3 has 15 residues. CDR3 nucleotide sequence: TGTGCCAGCAGTTACGACCCGACGAGGATCACTGAAGCTTTCTTT. Protein product: CASSYDPTRITEAFF.

The V call is TRBV29-1, the J call TRBJ1-2; perhaps TRBD1 as D (6 bases). Trimming took off 6 bases at V and 2 bases at J, with 16 bases between the two ends. The CDR3 covers 14 residues. Germline V gives CDR1 SQVTM, CDR2 ANQGSEA. CDR3 sequence: CSVGGRTDNYGYTF. DNA for the CDR3: TGCAGCGTGGGGGGTAGGACAGACAACTATGGCTACACCTTC.

The chain carries TRBV5-4 and TRBJ2-5; 9 bases agree with TRBD2. V gave up 2 bases and J gave up 5 bases; unmatched junction bases: 13. The germline V gene has CDR1 SGHNT and CDR2 YYREEE (reference sequence). The CDR3 spans 17 residues. For the CDR3, the DNA is TGTGCCAGCAGCTTTTCTGGCGGGAGGGCCGTATGGGAGACCCAGTACTTC. It codes for CASSFSGGRAVWETQYF.

The chain recombines TRBV6-1 with TRBJ2-7; D is unresolved. This CDR3 contains 14 residues. Germline V gene sequence: CDR1 MNHNS, CDR2 SASEGT. V lost 8 bases to trimming and J lost 3 bases, with 17 bases between them. The CDR3 sequence is CASASAHIIYEQYF. The DNA for the CDR3 is TGTGCCAGCGCGAGTGCGCACATAATCTACGAGCAGTACTTC.

The V and J genes are TRBV6-6 and TRBJ1-5; maybe TRBD1 (6 bases). The CDR3 runs to 15 residues. Trimming took off 8 bases at V and 0 bases at J, with 14 bases between the two ends. In germline, CDR1 is MNHNY, CDR2 SVGAGI (reference sequence). The CDR3 region is CASSTTGYSNQPQHF. The CDR3 DNA reads as TGTGCCAGCTCGACGACAGGTTATAGCAATCAGCCCCAGCATTTT.

V is TRBV11-1 and J is TRBJ2-1, with 12 bases fitting TRBD2. CDR1 and CDR2 from the germline V gene are SGHAT and FQDESV (reference sequence). Trimming cost V 5 bases and J 7 bases; bases outside gene matches: 9. This CDR3 comprises 16 residues. The CDR3 protein is CASSARLAGEENEQFF. The CDR3 DNA is TGTGCCAGCAGCGCCCGACTAGCGGGGGAGGAGAATGAGCAGTTCTTC.

This rearrangement joins TRBV27 to TRBJ2-6; no clear D gene. The V end was cut by 1 base, the J end by 4 bases, with 5 bases between. The CDR3 runs to 14 residues. CDR1 and CDR2 from the germline V gene are MNHEY and SMNVEV (reference sequence). DNA for the CDR3: TGTGCCAGCAGTTTATTTTTGGGGGCCAACGTCCTGACTTTC. Amino acid sequence: CASSLFLGANVLTF. The whole variable domain, remainder taken from reference TRBV27 and TRBJ2-6, is EAQVTQNPRYLITVTGKKLTVTCSQNMNHEYMSWYRQDPGLGLRQIYYSMNVEVTDKGDVPEGYKVSRKEKRNFPLILESPSPNQTSLYFCASSLFLGANVLTFGAGSRLTVL.

J is TRBJ2-3 and V is TRBV4-2; TRBD2 agrees at 8 bases. This CDR3 is 14 amino acids long. Unmatched junction bases numbered 11, after V lost 4 bases and J lost 11 bases. The germline gives CDR1 LGHNA, CDR2 YNFKEQ. The CDR3 loop is CASSPEAGVTGQYF. CDR3 nucleotide sequence: TGTGCCAGCAGCCCGGAAGCGGGAGTAACTGGGCAGTATTTT.

The V and J genes are TRBV7-9 and TRBJ2-2; tentative D call: TRBD1 (5 bases). CDR1 and CDR2 from the germline V gene are SEHNR and FQNEAQ (reference sequence). The CDR3 spans 14 residues. With 6 bases removed from V and 7 bases from J, the gap between germline ends came to 15 bases. The CDR3 DNA reads as TGTGCCAGCAGTTCAGGGATAGGGGACGGGGAGCTGTTTTTT. Amino acids: CASSSGIGDGELFF.

The chain couples TRBV2 to TRBJ1-3; D perhaps matches TRBD1 (5 bases). Trimming stripped 2 bases from V and 3 bases from J, with 14 bases between. CDR1 is SNHLY and CDR2 is FYNNEI in the germline V gene. The CDR3 sequence is 16 residues long. The CDR3 DNA reads TGTGCCAGCAGTGAATTTACCGGGACGGTTGGAAACACCATATATTTT. This gives the protein CASSEFTGTVGNTIYF.

The CDR3: CASSSRQEYEQYF. For the CDR3, the DNA is TGTGCCAGCAGCAGCAGACAGGAATACGAGCAGTACTTC. The chain carries TRBV7-9 and TRBJ2-7, with D perhaps TRBD1 (6 bases). Trimming left V 5 bases short and J 4 bases short, with 12 bases between. The CDR3 runs 13 residues. CDR1 and CDR2 (germline): SEHNR, FQNEAQ (reference sequence).

The chain has TRBV30 and TRBJ1-4, with a weak D call TRBD1 (5 bases). Germline CDR1 GTSNPN, CDR2 SVGIG (reference sequence). V lost 2 bases to trimming and J lost 4 bases, with 11 bases between them. This CDR3 comprises 14 residues. The CDR3 spells CAWSLQDFNEKLFF. Written as DNA, the CDR3 is TGTGCCTGGAGTTTACAGGATTTTAATGAAAAACTGTTTTTT.

The chain couples TRBV4-3 to TRBJ2-3; D gene ambiguous. V shed 0 bases and J shed 0 bases, with 10 bases lying between them. CDR1 and CDR2 (germline): LGHNA, YSLEER. The CDR3 is 16 amino acids. The CDR3 loop reads CASSQDPGISTDTQYF. For the CDR3, the DNA is TGCGCCAGCAGCCAAGATCCAGGAATTAGCACAGATACGCAGTATTTT.

The chain recombines TRBV6-5 with TRBJ1-1, with a possible D match to TRBD1 (6 bases). The V end lost 0 bases, the J end lost 7 bases, and 15 bases lay between the germline ends. The V gene's germline CDR1 is MNHEY and CDR2 SVGAGI. The CDR3 is 15 residues long. CDR3 coding DNA: TGTGCCAGCAGTTACTCGCTCGACAGGTGGGATGAAGCTTTCTTT. Its translation is CASSYSLDRWDEAFF.